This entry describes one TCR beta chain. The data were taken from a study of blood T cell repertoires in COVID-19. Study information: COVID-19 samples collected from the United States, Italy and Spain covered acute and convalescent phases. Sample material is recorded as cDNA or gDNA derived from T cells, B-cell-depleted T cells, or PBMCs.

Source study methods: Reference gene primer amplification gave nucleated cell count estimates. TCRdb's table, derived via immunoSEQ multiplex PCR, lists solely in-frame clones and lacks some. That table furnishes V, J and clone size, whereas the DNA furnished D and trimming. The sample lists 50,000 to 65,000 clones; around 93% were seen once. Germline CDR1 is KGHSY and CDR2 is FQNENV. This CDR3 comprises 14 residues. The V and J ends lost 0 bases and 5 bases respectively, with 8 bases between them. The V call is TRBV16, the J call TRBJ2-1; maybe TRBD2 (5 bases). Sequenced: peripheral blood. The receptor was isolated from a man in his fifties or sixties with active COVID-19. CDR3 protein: CASSQSGKHNEQFF. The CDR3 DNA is TGTGCCAGCAGCCAATCCGGGAAGCACAATGAGCAGTTCTTC.